This T cell receptor (beta chain) was identified during a study of patients and donors after allogeneic stem cell transplantation. The CDR3 contains 13 residues. V lost 7 bases, J lost 4 bases, and 13 bases lay in between. TCRdb independently ran MiXCR on the RT-PCR reads; one entry per CDR3 protein. Here the sample spans some 960,000 distinct CDR3 sequences, over 15% being singletons. The TCR originated in a human donor who was either an allogeneic HSCT recipient or a stem cell or donor lymphocyte infusion donor (not recorded which). It is not recorded whose cells these are; they may come from a transplant donor. V and J are TRBV12-3 or TRBV12-4 and TRBJ1-1; D gene ambiguous. Input material: blood, either unsorted or a sorted T cell fraction (not recorded which). CDR3 sequence (DNA): TGTGCCAGCATTGGTCGGCCGGGCACTGAAGCTTTCTTT. This encodes CASIGRPGTEAFF.